What follows are 3 T cell receptor beta chains derived from one specimen sequenced in a study of shared clonotypes between healthy human individuals. The repertoire was sequenced with immunoSEQ multiplex PCR; TCRdb's copy has only in-frame clones and lacks some. The sample shows roughly 2.2 million clones, more than 85% of them seen only once. The specimen was naive CD4+ T cells from PBMCs. The subset: CD45RA+ positively selected. These TCRs come from a man aged 18 to 30 in good health. Some clones in this sample may be carry-over from other donors' samples.

The chain links TRBV7-2 to TRBJ2-7; D unclear. The V and J ends lost 5 bases and 4 bases respectively, with 12 bases between them. This CDR3 is 13 amino acids long. The germline V gene encodes CDR1 SGHTA and CDR2 FQGNSA. CDR3 protein: CASSRDHLYEQYF. The DNA for the CDR3 is TGTGCCAGCAGCCGAGACCACCTTTACGAGCAGTACTTC. The full variable domain, in which reference TRBV7-2 and TRBJ2-7 provide the parts outside the CDR3, is GAGVSQSPSNKVTEKGKDVELRCDPISGHTALYWYRQSLGQGLEFLIYFQGNSAPDKSGLPSDRFSAERTGGSVSTLTIQRTQQEDSAVYLCASSRDHLYEQYFGPGTRLTVT.

This clone was observed a single time. The chain carries TRBV5-8 and TRBJ1-4; D is ambiguous. The CDR3 totals 11 residues. With 5 bases removed from V and 10 bases from J, the gap between germline ends came to 9 bases. Germline CDR1 SGHTS, CDR2 YDEGEE. CDR3 nucleotides: TGTGCCAGCAGGCCCTATGGAAAACTGTTTTTT. Translation: CASRPYGKLFF. Filled out from reference TRBV5-8 and TRBJ1-4, the complete variable domain reads EAGVTQSPTHLIKTRGQQATLRCSPISGHTSVYWYQQALGLGLQFLLWYDEGEERNRGNFPPRFSGRQFPNYSSELNVNALELEDSALYLCASRPYGKLFFGSGTQLSVL.

This rearrangement joins TRBV2 to TRBJ2-1, with 7 bases that match TRBD2. This CDR3 has 15 amino acids. CDR1 SNHLY and CDR2 FYNNEI come from the germline V gene. V dropped 6 bases and J dropped 2; count of bases not matched to a gene: 7. Here the CDR3 reads CASSIAGSTYNEQFF. DNA of the CDR3: TGTGCCAGCAGCATAGCGGGCTCGACCTACAATGAGCAGTTCTTC.